Below, 10 T cell receptor beta chains from the same sample are listed, as sequenced in a study of cytomegalovirus exposure and HLA in healthy donors. The study ran its PCR with 60 Vbeta and 13 Jbeta primers. The data were produced by immunoSEQ multiplex PCR, yet TCRdb's version contains in-frame clones alone and is incomplete. Here the sample spans approximately 100,000 clones, roughly 80% being singletons. Sequencing was carried out using PBMCs. The source is a man aged 55 to 70 in good health and CMV-seronegative.

This clone was seen only once. The chain combines TRBV5-1 with TRBJ2-5; weak D call: TRBD2 (6 bases). The CDR3 is made up of 15 amino acids. Germline V CDR1 and CDR2: SGHRS, YFSETQ. Trimming removed 4 bases from V and 3 bases from J, with 16 bases in between. The CDR3, as DNA: TGCGCCAGCAGCAGGGACCCTAGGAGGGAAGAGACCCAGTACTTC. It specifies CASSRDPRREETQYF. Based on the CDR3 plus reference TRBV5-1 and TRBJ2-5, the full variable domain is KAGVTQTPRYLIKTRGQQVTLSCSPISGHRSVSWYQQTPGQGLQFLFEYFSETQRNKGNFPGRFSGRQFSNSRSEMNVSTLELGDSALYLCASSRDPRREETQYFGPGTRLLVL.

The chain recombines TRBV7-2 with TRBJ2-7; TRBD2 might be the D (5 bases). The CDR3 runs to 15 residues. Germline CDR1 reads SGHTA; CDR2 reads FQGNSA. The ends were cut back, 5 bases at V and 2 bases at J, with 16 bases in the middle. The CDR3 sequence: CASSPRGGSTYEQYF. The CDR3 DNA reads TGTGCCAGCAGCCCCCGGGGTGGAAGTACCTACGAGCAGTACTTC.

V usage is TRBV6-6 and J usage is TRBJ2-3, with 9 bases matching TRBD2. Trimming cost V 6 bases and J 2 bases; bases outside gene matches: 3. Germline V gene lookup returns CDR1 MNHNY and CDR2 SVGAGI (reference sequence). The CDR3 has 14 residues. The CDR3 protein is CASRIAGATDTQYF. The CDR3 region has the DNA TGTGCCAGCAGAATAGCGGGGGCCACAGATACGCAGTATTTT.

The gene calls are TRBV7-2 and TRBJ2-1, with D maybe TRBD1 (6 bases). Germline V gives CDR1 SGHTA, CDR2 FQGNSA. Trimming shortened V by 5 bases and J by 5 bases, and 19 bases separated the two germline ends. There are 16 residues in the CDR3. The CDR3 reads CASSPIRRAGDNEQFF. The DNA of the CDR3 is TGTGCCAGCAGCCCTATACGGCGGGCAGGGGACAATGAGCAGTTCTTC.

This chain joins TRBV18 and TRBJ1-2; the D gene is possibly TRBD1 (6 bases). There are 17 residues in the CDR3. Deletions cut 6 bases from V and 4 bases from J, with 24 bases between. Germline V gives CDR1 KGHSH, CDR2 LQKENI. CDR3 loop: CASSPPSSTGTSYGYTF. CDR3 DNA: TGTGCCAGCTCCCCCCCCTCTTCAACCGGGACATCCTATGGCTACACCTTC.

The rearrangement joins TRBV4-2 to TRBJ2-5, with D unclear. V gave up 0 bases and J gave up 9 bases, with 8 bases separating them. There are 12 residues in the CDR3. Germline V gene data show CDR1 as LGHNA and CDR2 as YNFKEQ. The CDR3 sequence is CASSQDSRAQYF. CDR3 bases: TGTGCCAGCAGCCAAGATTCACGCGCCCAGTACTTC.

The chain recombines TRBV19 with TRBJ2-5; 10 positions match TRBD1. This CDR3 has 16 residues. The J segment lost 4 bases and the V segment lost 3 bases, leaving 8 bases of the junction unmatched. Germline V gene data show CDR1 as LNHDA and CDR2 as SQIVND (reference sequence). DNA of the CDR3: TGTGCCAGTAGTATCTTCCGACAGGGGGCTGGAGAGACCCAGTACTTC. Its protein product is CASSIFRQGAGETQYF.

J is TRBJ2-1 and V is TRBV7-2; 9 nucleotides line up with TRBD2. The germline CDR1 and CDR2 sequences are SGHTA and FQGNSA. Trimming took 1 base from V and 4 from J; bases not matched to a gene: 5. This CDR3 is built from 16 residues. The CDR3 protein is CASSLGGSGGYNEQFF. The CDR3 nucleotides are TGTGCCAGCAGCTTAGGGGGTAGCGGGGGTTACAATGAGCAGTTCTTC.

This clone appeared once. V usage is TRBV9 and J usage is TRBJ1-6; weak D call: TRBD1 (5 bases). The CDR3 has 14 residues. The germline V and J ends were trimmed by 5 bases and 7 bases, with 13 bases remaining between them. The germline CDR1 and CDR2 sequences are SGDLS and YYNGEE. The DNA for the CDR3 is TGTGCCAGCAGACGACGGGAGGGGAATTCACCCCTCCACTTT. This encodes CASRRREGNSPLHF.

V and J are TRBV5-1 and TRBJ2-3; TRBD2 matches at 9 bases. Per the germline V gene, CDR1 is SGHRS and CDR2 is YFSETQ. Trimming cost V 2 bases and J 1 base; bases outside gene matches: 2. The CDR3 sequence is 15 residues long. CDR3 sequence: CASSFERGGTDTQYF. The CDR3 bases are TGCGCCAGCAGCTTTGAGCGGGGGGGCACAGATACGCAGTATTTT.